Sequencing of this T cell receptor beta chain was carried out in a study of blood T cell repertoires in COVID-19. Looking at the study overall: T cells, B-cell-depleted T cells, or PBMCs provided the cDNA or gDNA that served as material.

TCRdb keeps only in-frame clones here, not all; method: immunoSEQ multiplex PCR. The sample carries some 150,000 clones, approximately 90% recorded once. Trimming took off 0 bases at V and 0 bases at J, with 8 bases between the two ends. CDR1 and CDR2 from the germline V gene are LGHDT and YNNKEL (reference sequence). The CDR3 extends over 15 amino acids. This chain uses TRBV3-1 (or the pseudogene TRBV3-2) with TRBJ1-1; D gene uncertain. The receptor was isolated from an elderly woman with acute or convalescent COVID-19. Sequenced sample: peripheral blood. CDR3 residues: CASSQDWGVNTEAFF. The CDR3 nucleotides read TGTGCCAGCAGCCAAGATTGGGGAGTGAACACTGAAGCTTTCTTT.